This is a list of T cell receptor beta chains from one sample in a study of T cell repertoires in cytomegalovirus infection. TCRdb re-called the reads with MiXCR, one entry per CDR3 protein. The sample has fewer than 250,000 distinct CDR3 sequences, 10% to 15% seen once. The sequenced sample was PBMCs. The receptor source for this set is a human donor in good health (CMV status not recorded). Some clones in this sample may be carry-over from other donors' samples. The CDR3 runs from the conserved cysteine through the conserved F or W. The order of the fields is V gene, J gene, clone size, D gene, CDR3 DNA, CDR3 protein. The D gene is left open where the match is weak. Only part of the rows carry a size: once, few, many, or a class if the clone is expanded.

v_gene: TRBV15; j_gene: TRBJ1-5; abundance: .; d_gene: TRBD1; CDR3nt: TGTGCCACCAGCTGGGACAGGGGGCCTCAGCCCCAGCATTTT; CDR3aa: CATSWDRGPQPQHF
v_gene: TRBV7-2; j_gene: TRBJ1-3; abundance: many; d_gene: .; CDR3nt: TGTGCCAGCAGTTCCACGGGGTTGGGAAACACCATATATTTT; CDR3aa: CASSSTGLGNTIYF
v_gene: TRBV28; j_gene: TRBJ1-2; abundance: many; d_gene: .; CDR3nt: TGTGCCAGCAGTCCCCATGAAGGGGACGCTAACTATGGCTACACCTTC; CDR3aa: CASSPHEGDANYGYTF
v_gene: TRBV19; j_gene: TRBJ2-7; abundance: many; d_gene: TRBD2; CDR3nt: TGTGCCAGTAAGATGGCACTAGCGGGCCCCTACGAGCAGTACTTC; CDR3aa: CASKMALAGPYEQYF
v_gene: TRBV7-2; j_gene: TRBJ2-7; abundance: .; d_gene: TRBD2; CDR3nt: TGTGCCAGCAGCTTAAATCGGGGGGCCTACGAGCAGTACTTC; CDR3aa: CASSLNRGAYEQYF
v_gene: TRBV7-3; j_gene: TRBJ2-5; abundance: many; d_gene: TRBD2; CDR3nt: TGTGCCAGCAGCGTCCTAGCGGGAGTAAGAGAGACCCAGTACTTC; CDR3aa: CASSVLAGVRETQYF
v_gene: TRBV7-2; j_gene: TRBJ2-2; abundance: many; d_gene: .; CDR3nt: TGTGCCAGCAGCTTATTTGCATCAGGGAACACCGGGGAGCTGTTTTTT; CDR3aa: CASSLFASGNTGELFF
v_gene: TRBV19; j_gene: TRBJ1-1; abundance: many; d_gene: TRBD1; CDR3nt: TGTGCCAGTAGTATAGGCGGACAGGGGCGGACTGAAGCTTTCTTT; CDR3aa: CASSIGGQGRTEAFF
v_gene: TRBV12-3/TRBV12-4; j_gene: TRBJ2-3; abundance: few; d_gene: TRBD1; CDR3nt: TGTGCCAGCAGTTTTGGGACAGGGGGCCAAGATACGCAGTATTTT; CDR3aa: CASSFGTGGQDTQYF
v_gene: TRBV7-9; j_gene: TRBJ1-3; abundance: .; d_gene: .; CDR3nt: TGTGCCAGCAGCCTTAGGGCGGGGTTGGCTGGAAACACCATATATTTT; CDR3aa: CASSLRAGLAGNTIYF
v_gene: TRBV5-1; j_gene: TRBJ2-1; abundance: many; d_gene: .; CDR3nt: TGCGCCAGCAGCTTGGGTACCGAATACAATGAGCAGTTCTTC; CDR3aa: CASSLGTEYNEQFF
v_gene: TRBV5-1; j_gene: TRBJ1-1; abundance: .; d_gene: TRBD1; CDR3nt: TGCGCCAGCAGCAAGGACAGGGTGGACACTGAAGCTTTCTTT; CDR3aa: CASSKDRVDTEAFF
v_gene: TRBV7-2; j_gene: TRBJ1-2; abundance: many; d_gene: TRBD1; CDR3nt: TGTGCCAGCAGTAGGGTCGGGACAGACCACGCAAACTATGGCTACACCTTC; CDR3aa: CASSRVGTDHANYGYTF
v_gene: TRBV19; j_gene: TRBJ1-6; abundance: .; d_gene: .; CDR3nt: TGTGCCAGTAGTGAGGGTGACGGAGGACGTTTGTATAATTCACCCCTCCACTTT; CDR3aa: CASSEGDGGRLYNSPLHF
v_gene: TRBV6-2/TRBV6-3; j_gene: TRBJ2-3; abundance: .; d_gene: TRBD2; CDR3nt: TGTGCCAGCAGACCCTCTGGACTAGCGGGAGCAGATACGCAGTATTTT; CDR3aa: CASRPSGLAGADTQYF
v_gene: TRBV7-9; j_gene: TRBJ2-7; abundance: many; d_gene: TRBD1; CDR3nt: TGTGCCAGCAGCTTAGCGAGGACAGGCGGCGAGCAGTACTTC; CDR3aa: CASSLARTGGEQYF
v_gene: TRBV27; j_gene: TRBJ2-1; abundance: few; d_gene: .; CDR3nt: TGTGCCAGCAGTTTGGGCGGGCCACGGATCAGCGAGCAGTTCTTC; CDR3aa: CASSLGGPRISEQFF
v_gene: TRBV10-3; j_gene: TRBJ2-3; abundance: .; d_gene: TRBD2; CDR3nt: TGTGCCATCAGTGACCTTGGACTAGCGTCTAGCACAGATACGCAGTATTTT; CDR3aa: CAISDLGLASSTDTQYF
v_gene: TRBV4-3; j_gene: TRBJ2-2; abundance: few; d_gene: .; CDR3nt: TGCGCCAGCAGCCAAGACGGGGGAGGCGGCGGGGAGCTGTTTTTT; CDR3aa: CASSQDGGGGGELFF
v_gene: TRBV2; j_gene: TRBJ2-1; abundance: .; d_gene: TRBD2; CDR3nt: TGTGCCAGCAGAGGAGGGACTAGCTCCTCCTACAATGAGCAGTTCTTC; CDR3aa: CASRGGTSSSYNEQFF
v_gene: TRBV7-3; j_gene: TRBJ1-3; abundance: many; d_gene: .; CDR3nt: TGTGCCAGCAGCTCAGGGGGAAACACCATATATTTT; CDR3aa: CASSSGGNTIYF
v_gene: TRBV19; j_gene: TRBJ1-5; abundance: many; d_gene: TRBD1; CDR3nt: TGTGCCAGTAGAGGGACAGGGATCCGGCCCCAGCATTTT; CDR3aa: CASRGTGIRPQHF
v_gene: TRBV7-2; j_gene: TRBJ1-1; abundance: many; d_gene: .; CDR3nt: TGTGCCAGCAGCTTAGGGGTAGGGATGGGTATAACTGAAGCTTTCTTT; CDR3aa: CASSLGVGMGITEAFF
v_gene: TRBV28; j_gene: TRBJ1-3; abundance: many; d_gene: .; CDR3nt: TGTGCCAGCAGTTTGGATGTAGGAAACACCATATATTTT; CDR3aa: CASSLDVGNTIYF
v_gene: TRBV12-5; j_gene: TRBJ2-1; abundance: few; d_gene: TRBD2; CDR3nt: TGTGCTAGTGGTTTGGCCCCGACCGGGACTAGCCCCTACAATGAGCAGTTCTTC; CDR3aa: CASGLAPTGTSPYNEQFF
v_gene: TRBV11-2; j_gene: TRBJ2-1; abundance: many; d_gene: .; CDR3nt: TGTGCCAGCAGCCCCTCCGGCCCTTACAATGAGCAGTTCTTC; CDR3aa: CASSPSGPYNEQFF
v_gene: TRBV6-2/TRBV6-3; j_gene: TRBJ1-1; abundance: many; d_gene: .; CDR3nt: TGTGCCAGCAAAACTCAAACCAGGGGAGGCACTGAAGCTTTCTTT; CDR3aa: CASKTQTRGGTEAFF
v_gene: TRBV20-1; j_gene: TRBJ2-4; abundance: many; d_gene: TRBD2; CDR3nt: TGCAGTGCTGTAGCGGGAGTGGGGGCCAAAAACATTCAGTACTTC; CDR3aa: CSAVAGVGAKNIQYF